This T cell receptor beta chain comes out of a study of beta chain features in type 1 diabetes. Regarding the study as a whole: TCRB CDR3 length was moderately but significantly reduced in all four CD4+ subsets of Type 1 diabetes patients.

Of the isolated RNA, all was reverse transcribed, and so the sequenced material was expressed TCRB transcripts. TCRdb's copy holds only in-frame clones and misses some; the assay was immunoSEQ multiplex PCR. The table has tens of thousands of clones, approximately 50% seen once. The CDR3 sequence is 19 residues long. CDR1 MDHEN and CDR2 SYDVKM come from the germline V gene. V was pared by 3 bases and J by 0 bases, with 15 bases of the junction left unmatched. As regards this clone: What it binds is unknown.

This clonotype was obtained from a man younger than 45 with type 1 diabetes. Source material: central memory CD4+ T cells from blood. The genes are TRBV28 and TRBJ2-7; 9 bases are a match to TRBD1. The CDR3 loop reads CASSFSSGTGFRTSYEQYF. In DNA, the CDR3 is TGTGCCAGCAGTTTCTCCTCCGGGACAGGGTTTAGGACCTCCTACGAGCAGTACTTC.